This T cell receptor beta chain originates from a study of T cell repertoires in cytomegalovirus infection. Study context: TCR beta signatures that were public indicated CMV infection and matching HLA type.

The study's findings and limits: HLA-C-restricted CMV clonotypes gave the most frequent clonotype in two of eight donors. Of the TCR beta families, the public ones yielded a cumulative frequency that identified carriers of CMV plus the relevant HLA.

This CDR3 contains 13 residues. Germline-derived CDR1 and CDR2 are MNHEY and SMNVEV (reference sequence). Trimming took off 3 bases at V and 2 bases at J, with 8 bases between the two ends. A few counts support this clonotype. Its antigen remains unidentified. MiXCR, applied by TCRdb to the reads, yields one record per CDR3 protein. The repertoire consists of about 260,000 distinct CDR3 sequences, with about 13% occurring once and the leading ten covering about 10%. The clonotype originates from a human donor in good health (CMV status not recorded). Some clones in this sample may be carry-over from other donors' samples. V and J are TRBV27 and TRBJ2-7, with D possibly TRBD1 on 5 matching bases. The material sequenced was PBMCs. In DNA, the CDR3 is TGTGCCAGCAGTTTTCAGGACACCTACGAGCAGTACTTC. Translated: CASSFQDTYEQYF.